A single sample is the source of the 7 T cell receptor beta chains below, sequenced in a study of T cells in tumors after PD-1 blockade. Libraries were prepared by immunoSEQ multiplex PCR; TCRdb keeps only in-frame clonotypes and omits some of them. There are 45,000 or so clones in the sample; 70% to 85% occur only once, and 7.5% to 9.5% lies in the top ten. The sample here was PBMCs, taken before anti-PD-1 therapy. The source is a human donor with advanced basal cell or squamous cell carcinoma (not recorded which).

This clone was seen a handful of times. This chain's CDR3 is CASSLGTSLTDTQYF. The CDR3 coding sequence is TGTGCCAGCAGCTTGGGGACTAGCCTTACAGATACGCAGTATTTT. V is TRBV11-3 and J is TRBJ2-3; 9 positions agree with TRBD2. The length of the CDR3 is 15 residues. CDR1 SGHNT and CDR2 YENEEA come from the germline V gene. Unmatched junction bases numbered 4, after V lost 3 bases and J lost 3 bases.

The gene calls are TRBV7-9 and TRBJ2-5, with 7 bases fitting TRBD2. The CDR3 totals 14 residues. The germline V gene encodes CDR1 SEHNR and CDR2 FQNEAQ (reference sequence). Losses at the gene ends were 5 bases for V and 2 bases for J; bases not matched to a gene: 5. The CDR3, as DNA: TGTGCCAGCAGCCGGGGGGACCAACAAGAGACCCAGTACTTC. This codes for CASSRGDQQETQYF.

This rearrangement joins TRBV18 to TRBJ1-1; possible D gene TRBD1, 6 bases. Germline assignment: CDR1 KGHSH and CDR2 LQKENI. CDR3 length: 13 amino acids. Trimming shortened V by 3 bases and J by 4 bases, and 9 bases separated the two germline ends. In nucleotides, the CDR3 is TGTGCCAGCTCACCGGACAGTTTCACTGAAGCTTTCTTT. Translation gives CASSPDSFTEAFF.

This clone came up a few times. The chain employs TRBV19 and TRBJ2-7, with TRBD1 identical over 12 bases. The CDR3 totals 16 residues. V lost 4 bases to trimming and J lost 4 bases; unmatched junction nucleotides: 8. CDR1 LNHDA and CDR2 SQIVND come from the germline V gene (reference sequence). CDR3 sequence (DNA): TGTGCCAGTAGTACCCTTCGGGACAGGGGGCGATACGAGCAGTACTTC. Translation: CASSTLRDRGRYEQYF.

Comments on this clone: Its ends do not fully match the called genes, so a read error is possible. The J gene is TRBJ1-1, the V gene TRBV2, with TRBD1 matching over 10 bases. The length of the CDR3 is 19 residues. Germline loops: CDR1 SNHLY, CDR2 FYNNEI. In DNA, the CDR3 is TGTGCCAGCAGTGGGGGGACAGGGGATGGATTTGGAGGGAACACTGAAGCTTCCTTT. Protein product: CASSGGTGDGFGGNTEASF.

The chain is built from TRBV19 and TRBJ2-2; D unresolved. The CDR3 has 15 amino acids. CDR1 is LNHDA, CDR2 SQIVND, per germline (reference sequence). V dropped 7 bases and J dropped 5 bases, with 17 bases sitting between them. The CDR3 loop is CASMYSPIGTGELFF. CDR3 coding DNA: TGTGCCAGTATGTACAGTCCAATCGGGACCGGGGAGCTGTTTTTT. Full variable domain (outside the CDR3, taken from reference TRBV19 and TRBJ2-2): DGGITQSPKYLFRKEGQNVTLSCEQNLNHDAMYWYRQDPGQGLRLIYYSQIVNDFQKGDIAEGYSVSREKKESFPLTVTSAQKNPTAFYLCASMYSPIGTGELFFGEGSRLTVL.

The chain couples TRBV11-3 to TRBJ2-7; D is uncertain. CDR1 is SGHNT and CDR2 is YENEEA in the germline V gene. This CDR3 region has 14 residues. V shed 0 bases and J shed 1 base, with 7 bases lying between them. This CDR3 reads CASSLEGESYEQYF. The DNA for the CDR3 is TGTGCCAGCAGCTTAGAGGGCGAGTCCTACGAGCAGTACTTC.